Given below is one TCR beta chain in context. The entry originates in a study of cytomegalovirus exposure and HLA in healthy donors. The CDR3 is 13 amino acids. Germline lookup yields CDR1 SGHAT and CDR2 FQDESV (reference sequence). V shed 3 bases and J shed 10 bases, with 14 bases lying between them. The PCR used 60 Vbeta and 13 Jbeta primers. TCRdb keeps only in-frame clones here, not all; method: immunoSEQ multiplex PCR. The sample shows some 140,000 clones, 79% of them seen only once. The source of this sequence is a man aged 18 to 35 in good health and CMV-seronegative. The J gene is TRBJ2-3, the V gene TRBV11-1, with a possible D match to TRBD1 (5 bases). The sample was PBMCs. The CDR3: CASSLVLGPPQYF. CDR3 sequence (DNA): TGTGCCAGCAGCTTGGTCTTGGGGCCCCCGCAGTATTTT.